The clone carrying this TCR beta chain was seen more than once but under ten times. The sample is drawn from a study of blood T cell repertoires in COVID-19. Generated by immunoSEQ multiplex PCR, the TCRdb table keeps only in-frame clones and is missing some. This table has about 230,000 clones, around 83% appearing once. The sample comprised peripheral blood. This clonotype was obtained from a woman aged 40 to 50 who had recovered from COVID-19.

The CDR3 nucleotides are TGTGCCACTCAACAGACAGGGGGTATTCTTGAGCAGTTCTTC. Its translation: CATQQTGGILEQFF. The chain employs TRBV19 and TRBJ2-1, with 9 bases identical to TRBD1. The germline V gene has CDR1 LNHDA and CDR2 SQIVND (reference sequence). This CDR3 is 14 amino acids long. With V trimmed by 10 bases and J by 9 bases, 13 bases remained unmatched. The variable domain in full, completed from reference TRBV19 and TRBJ2-1, reads DGGITQSPKYLFRKEGQNVTLSCEQNLNHDAMYWYRQDPGQGLRLIYYSQIVNDFQKGDIAEGYSVSREKKESFPLTVTSAQKNPTAFYLCATQQTGGILEQFFGPGTRLTVL.